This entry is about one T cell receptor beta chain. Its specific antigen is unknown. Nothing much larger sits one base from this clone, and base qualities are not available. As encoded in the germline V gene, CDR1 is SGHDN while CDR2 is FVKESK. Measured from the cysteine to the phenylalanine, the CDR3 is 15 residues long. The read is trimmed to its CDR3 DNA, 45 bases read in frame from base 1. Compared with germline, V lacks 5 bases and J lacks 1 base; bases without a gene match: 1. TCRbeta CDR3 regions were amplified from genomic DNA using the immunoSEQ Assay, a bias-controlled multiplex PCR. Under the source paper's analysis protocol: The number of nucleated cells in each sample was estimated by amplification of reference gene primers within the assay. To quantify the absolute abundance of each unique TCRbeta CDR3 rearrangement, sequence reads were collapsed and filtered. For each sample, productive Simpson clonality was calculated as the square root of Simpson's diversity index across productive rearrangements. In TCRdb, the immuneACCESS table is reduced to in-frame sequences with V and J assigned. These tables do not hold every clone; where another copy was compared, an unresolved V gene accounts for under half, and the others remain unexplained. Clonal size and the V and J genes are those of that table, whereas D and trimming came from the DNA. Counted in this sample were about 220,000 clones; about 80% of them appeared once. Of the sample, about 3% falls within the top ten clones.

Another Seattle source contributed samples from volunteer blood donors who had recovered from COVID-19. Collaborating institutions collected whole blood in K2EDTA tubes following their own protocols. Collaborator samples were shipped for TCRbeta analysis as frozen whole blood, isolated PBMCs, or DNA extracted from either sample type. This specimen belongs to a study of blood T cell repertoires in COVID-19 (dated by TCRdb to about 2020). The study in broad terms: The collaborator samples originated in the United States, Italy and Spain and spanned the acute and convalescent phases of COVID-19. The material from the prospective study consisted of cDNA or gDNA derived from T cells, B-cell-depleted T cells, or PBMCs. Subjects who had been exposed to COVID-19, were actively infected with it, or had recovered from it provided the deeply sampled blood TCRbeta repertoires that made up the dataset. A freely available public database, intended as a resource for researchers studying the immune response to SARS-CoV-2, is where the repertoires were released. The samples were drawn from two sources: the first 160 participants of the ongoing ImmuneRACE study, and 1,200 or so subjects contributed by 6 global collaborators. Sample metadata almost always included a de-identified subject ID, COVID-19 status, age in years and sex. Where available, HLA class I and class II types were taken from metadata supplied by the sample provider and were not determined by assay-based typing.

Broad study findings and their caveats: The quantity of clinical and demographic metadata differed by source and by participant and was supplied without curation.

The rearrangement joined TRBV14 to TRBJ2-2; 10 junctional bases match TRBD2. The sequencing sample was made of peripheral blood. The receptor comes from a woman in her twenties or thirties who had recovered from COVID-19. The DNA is TGTGCCAGCAGCAGACTAGCGGGGAACACCGGGGAGCTGTTTTTT. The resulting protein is CASSRLAGNTGELFF.